In its sample, the clone carrying this T cell receptor (beta chain) was seen a few times. Its target is not known. The data are from a study of beta chain features in type 1 diabetes. Study-wide background: Patient and healthy donor groups were alike in age, gender and cell yields. Examination spanned around 110,000,000 sorted cells from all samples.

The germline V gene encodes CDR1 MNHNS and CDR2 SASEGT. V was trimmed by 6 bases and J by 6 bases, leaving 9 bases between them. The CDR3 sequence is 11 residues long. Study-wide findings and caveats: Lower insertion and higher deletion counts appeared at VDJ junctions in type 1 diabetes patients. Shorter TCRB CDR3s, moderately but significantly so, marked every one of the four CD4+ subsets in Type 1 diabetes patients.

Expressed TCRB transcripts were sequenced after all isolated RNA was converted to cDNA. Assay used: immunoSEQ multiplex PCR; TCRdb lists only in-frame clones, some missing. The sample consists of about 650,000 clones, about an eighth of them appearing once. This chain links TRBV6-1 with TRBJ2-7, with no clear D. Specimen: naive CD4+ T cells from blood. The TCR was taken from a man aged 25-45 years with type 1 diabetes. The CDR3 nucleotides are TGTGCCAGCAGAGTGAATTTCGAGCAGTACTTC. Its translation is CASRVNFEQYF.